The 3 T cell receptor beta chains presented below share a single source sample, sequenced in a study of regulatory T cells in long-lasting Graves disease. Combining iRepertoire HTBI primers with Arm-PCR of CDR3 regions, the authors built TCR beta libraries. TCRdb re-analysed the multiplex PCR reads in MiXCR, keeping a single row per CDR3 protein. The table records around 480,000 distinct CDR3 sequences, about 16% of them present only once. Time point in this sample: newly diagnosed GD, antithyroid drugs for less than 3 months. Extracted RNA from PBMCs served as the source of the TCR library. This same sample was also taken into another study, of T cells in Graves' hyperthyroidism and ophthalmopathy.

The sample was peripheral blood mononuclear cells (PBMCs), taken at new diagnosis, from a patient treated with antithyroid drugs. These receptors were collected from a woman in her forties or fifties with Graves disease.

The genes are TRBV3-1 and TRBJ2-7; TRBD1 or TRBD2 may be the D gene (5 bases each). Trimming removed 3 bases at V and 3 bases at J, with 12 bases between. CDR1 is LGHDT, CDR2 YNNKEL, per germline (reference sequence). The CDR3 runs to 14 residues. The CDR3: CASSQPGPRYEQYF. The CDR3 bases are TGTGCCAGCAGCCAGCCGGGACCACGCTACGAGCAGTACTTC.

This clonotype was counted a few times. This chain joins TRBV6-1 and TRBJ1-5; D is uncertain. V was trimmed by 1 base and J by 6 bases, leaving 7 bases between them. Germline CDR1 MNHNS, CDR2 SASEGT. The CDR3 covers 13 residues. CDR3 sequence: CASSEGVRQPQHF. CDR3 DNA: TGTGCCAGCAGTGAAGGGGTTCGTCAGCCCCAGCATTTT.

Many counts were recorded for this clonotype. This chain joins TRBV3-1 and TRBJ2-3; 7 nucleotides agree with TRBD1. Germline V gives CDR1 LGHDT, CDR2 YNNKEL (reference sequence). The CDR3 length is 14 residues. V was clipped by 1 base and J by 3 bases; unmatched bases: 1. The CDR3 sequence: CASSQGDSTDTQYF. CDR3 coding DNA: TGTGCCAGCAGCCAAGGGGACAGTACAGATACGCAGTATTTT.